This entry lists 23 T cell receptor beta chains sequenced from one sample in a study of cytomegalovirus exposure and HLA in healthy donors. Primers: 60 Vbeta forward and 13 Jbeta reverse. Profiled with immunoSEQ multiplex PCR; TCRdb holds only in-frame clones, not every one. This sample carries over 150,000 clones, approximately 72% of them seen once, and the ten largest clones take 1.3% to 1.5%. The sequencing input was PBMCs. Receptors were obtained from a man aged 45-65 years in good health and CMV-seronegative.

This chain uses TRBV5-5 with TRBJ1-1, with D unclear. Trimming stripped 0 bases from V and 4 bases from J, with 16 bases between. The CDR3 spans 16 residues. The germline V gene has CDR1 SGHKS and CDR2 YYEKEE (reference sequence). Written as DNA, the CDR3 is TGTGCCAGCAGCTTGGATTCGGAGGGTAAGGCCACTGAAGCTTTCTTT. Translated, it gives CASSLDSEGKATEAFF.

This clone has just a few counts. This chain uses TRBV11-2 with TRBJ2-7; TRBD2 is a possible D gene (6 bases). The germline V and J ends were trimmed by 5 bases and 3 bases, with 11 bases remaining between them. The CDR3 spans 13 residues. Looked up from germline, CDR1 is SGHAT and CDR2 is FQNNGV. The DNA for the CDR3 is TGTGCCAGCAGCGTGGAGGGGAGCTACGAGCAGTACTTC. As protein: CASSVEGSYEQYF. Together with reference TRBV11-2 and TRBJ2-7, the CDR3 gives the full variable domain: EAGVAQSPRYKIIEKRQSVAFWCNPISGHATLYWYQQILGQGPKLLIQFQNNGVVDDSQLPKDRFSAERLKGVDSTLKIQPAKLEDSAVYLCASSVEGSYEQYFGPGTRLTVT.

This clone was detected only once. This chain joins TRBV7-2 and TRBJ2-3; D may be TRBD2 (5 bases). The CDR3 extends over 12 amino acids. The germline CDR1 and CDR2 sequences are SGHTA and FQGNSA. With 5 bases removed from V and 9 bases from J, the gap between germline ends came to 12 bases. The CDR3 protein is CASSPRAGTQYF. As DNA, the CDR3 is TGTGCCAGCAGCCCGAGGGCCGGGACGCAGTATTTT.

CDR3 in DNA: TGTGCCAGCAGCTTAAACTTTCGCAGGGGTAATTCACCCCTCCACTTT. Its translation: CASSLNFRRGNSPLHF. The chain employs TRBV7-9 and TRBJ1-6; weak D call: TRBD1 (6 bases). The CDR3 is 16 residues long. With 2 bases removed from V and 6 bases from J, the gap between germline ends came to 14 bases. Germline CDR1 and CDR2: SEHNR and FQNEAQ (reference sequence).

This clone was seen more than once but under ten times. The rearrangement links TRBV19 to TRBJ1-4, with D unresolved. The length of the CDR3 is 15 residues. Germline V lookup: CDR1 LNHDA, CDR2 SQIVND (reference sequence). Trimming removed 3 bases at V and 2 bases at J, with 10 bases between. The CDR3 coding sequence is TGTGCCAGTAGTATGAGGCTTATCACTAATGAAAAACTGTTTTTT. It is translated as CASSMRLITNEKLFF.

The chain employs TRBV5-1 and TRBJ1-2; 10 nucleotides line up with TRBD1. This CDR3 region has 14 residues. With 3 bases clipped from V and 6 bases from J, the junction kept 5 bases outside the gene matches. Germline-derived CDR1 and CDR2 are SGHRS and YFSETQ. DNA of the CDR3: TGCGCCAGCAGCTACGACAGGGGGCAGGATGGCTACACCTTC. This encodes CASSYDRGQDGYTF.

The chain couples TRBV5-1 to TRBJ2-2; D gene ambiguous. Germline CDR1 SGHRS, CDR2 YFSETQ. The CDR3 totals 13 residues. V was clipped by 3 bases and J by 10 bases, with 13 bases between them. In nucleotides, the CDR3 is TGCGCCAGCAGCTGGCCTAACGCGGAGGAGCTGTTTTTT. It encodes CASSWPNAEELFF.

This CDR3 is CASSVDRDWGYTF. DNA for the CDR3: TGTGCCAGCAGTGTGGACAGGGACTGGGGCTACACCTTC. The V call is TRBV6-1, the J call TRBJ1-2, with TRBD1 matching over 8 bases. The CDR3 is 13 amino acids. In germline, CDR1 is MNHNS, CDR2 SASEGT. The junction had 6 bases not matched to a gene; V was cut back by 4 bases and J by 8 bases.

V usage is TRBV6-1 and J usage is TRBJ2-7; D might be TRBD1 (6 bases). Between the trimmed V and J ends, which lost 9 bases and 0 bases, there was a span of 15 bases. The CDR3 has 14 residues. Germline loops: CDR1 MNHNS, CDR2 SASEGT. The CDR3 protein is CASRGEDSSYEQYF. CDR3 sequence (DNA): TGTGCCAGTCGCGGAGAGGACAGCTCCTACGAGCAGTACTTC.

The chain joins TRBV6-5 to TRBJ2-4; 7 nucleotides line up with TRBD2. The CDR3 extends over 15 amino acids. Germline V gene lookup returns CDR1 MNHEY and CDR2 SVGAGI. Trimming removed 7 bases from V and 0 bases from J; junction bases left unmatched: 6. The DNA for the CDR3 is TGTGCCAGCACCCCCCGGGGGGAAGCCAAAAACATTCAGTACTTC. It encodes CASTPRGEAKNIQYF.

This clone was recorded a few times. V and J are TRBV6-5 and TRBJ1-2; 8 positions match TRBD1. The CDR3 runs to 16 residues. The J segment lost 2 bases and the V segment lost 3 bases, leaving 8 bases of the junction unmatched. Germline V gene data show CDR1 as MNHEY and CDR2 as SVGAGI. In DNA form, the CDR3 reads TGTGCCAGCAGTTATCATAGACAGGGGACGAACTATGGCTACACCTTC. Protein: CASSYHRQGTNYGYTF.

In DNA form, the CDR3 reads TGTGCCAGCAGTTCGCCCGACAGGGGACGTCAGCCCCAGCATTTT. This translates into CASSSPDRGRQPQHF. The chain joins TRBV28 to TRBJ1-5, with TRBD1 matching over 8 bases. This CDR3 has 15 amino acids. Germline V gene data show CDR1 as MDHEN and CDR2 as SYDVKM. V was clipped by 4 bases and J by 6 bases; unmatched bases: 8. Together with reference TRBV28 and TRBJ1-5, the CDR3 gives the full variable domain: DVKVTQSSRYLVKRTGEKVFLECVQDMDHENMFWYRQDPGLGLRLIYFSYDVKMKEKGDIPEGYSVSREKKERFSLILESASTNQTSMYLCASSSPDRGRQPQHFGDGTRLSIL.

The chain couples TRBV7-2 to TRBJ1-3; TRBD1 might be the D (5 bases). The CDR3 has 16 amino acids. The germline V gene has CDR1 SGHTA and CDR2 FQGNSA. Trimming took 1 base from V and 1 from J, leaving 11 bases between them. CDR3 sequence: CASSLVSQGSGNTIYF. DNA of the CDR3: TGTGCCAGCAGCTTAGTTAGCCAGGGATCTGGAAACACCATATATTTT.

This chain links TRBV15 with TRBJ1-5; no definite D call. With 3 bases removed from V and 0 bases from J, the gap between germline ends came to 9 bases. Germline CDR1 is LNHNV and CDR2 is YYDKDF (reference sequence). This CDR3 contains 15 residues. CDR3 sequence: CATSSNQVSNQPQHF. The CDR3 DNA reads as TGTGCCACCAGCAGTAACCAGGTTAGCAATCAGCCCCAGCATTTT.

This clone was seen only a few times. The V gene is TRBV29-1, the J gene TRBJ1-1; tentative D call: TRBD1 (5 bases). Trimming left V 1 base short and J 4 bases short, with 19 bases between. The germline gives CDR1 SQVTM, CDR2 ANQGSEA. The CDR3 spans 16 residues. CDR3: CSVEAPLWGASTEAFF. CDR3 nucleotide sequence: TGCAGCGTTGAAGCTCCTCTCTGGGGCGCGTCCACTGAAGCTTTCTTT.

This clone occurred a few times. The V and J genes are TRBV6-5 and TRBJ1-1, with D perhaps TRBD1 (5 bases). The CDR3 spans 15 residues. CDR1 and CDR2 (germline): MNHEY, SVGAGI. V dropped 1 base and J dropped 1 base, with 10 bases sitting between them. The CDR3 sequence: CASSYWIDRNTEAFF. The CDR3 DNA reads TGTGCCAGCAGTTACTGGATTGACAGGAACACTGAAGCTTTCTTT.

A few counts support this clone. The chain links TRBV6-5 to TRBJ2-7; 10 positions match TRBD2. CDR3 size: 14 residues. The ends lost 7 bases at V and 6 bases at J; junction bases unmatched: 9. Germline V gene sequence: CDR1 MNHEY, CDR2 SVGAGI. CDR3 sequence: CASTRSSGGGEQYF. The CDR3 region has the DNA TGTGCCAGCACCCGCTCTAGCGGGGGTGGCGAGCAGTACTTC.

V gene TRBV29-1 combines with J gene TRBJ1-5; D unclear. CDR3 length: 12 amino acids. Germline V gene lookup returns CDR1 SQVTM and CDR2 ANQGSEA. The V end was cut by 4 bases, the J end by 2 bases, with 6 bases between. The CDR3 protein is CSVVNGNQPQHF. The DNA of the CDR3 is TGCAGCGTTGTCAATGGCAATCAGCCCCAGCATTTT.

The V and J genes are TRBV19 and TRBJ2-5, with 10 positions matching TRBD2. The CDR3 runs 15 residues. The V and J ends lost 4 bases and 5 bases, in that order; junction bases with no gene match: 7. Germline values: CDR1 LNHDA, CDR2 SQIVND (reference sequence). CDR3 residues: CASSNWLAGEETQYF. CDR3 bases: TGTGCCAGTAGTAATTGGCTAGCGGGGGAGGAGACCCAGTACTTC.

V gene TRBV11-2 combines with J gene TRBJ2-3; TRBD1 might be the D (8 bases). CDR3 length: 17 amino acids. V lost 3 bases, J lost 3 bases, and 19 bases lay in between. The germline CDR1 and CDR2 sequences are SGHAT and FQNNGV. CDR3 sequence (DNA): TGTGCCAGCAGCTTGGGACAGGCCTGGGAGGGTACAGATACGCAGTATTTT. Its protein is CASSLGQAWEGTDTQYF.

The V call is TRBV5-4, the J call TRBJ2-2; 8 nucleotides agree with TRBD1. This CDR3 has 15 residues. The ends lost 5 bases at V and 0 bases at J; junction bases unmatched: 3. The germline V gene encodes CDR1 SGHNT and CDR2 YYREEE (reference sequence). DNA for the CDR3: TGTGCCAGCAGATCAGGGGGCGCGAACACCGGGGAGCTGTTTTTT. Translated, it gives CASRSGGANTGELFF.

This clone was seen once. This chain links TRBV6-1 with TRBJ2-4; 7 bases align to TRBD2. The CDR3 extends over 17 amino acids. V was pared by 1 base and J by 0 bases, with 6 bases of the junction left unmatched. In germline, CDR1 is MNHNS, CDR2 SASEGT. For the CDR3, the DNA is TGTGCCAGCAGTGAAGGGGGACTACTATTAGCCAAAAACATTCAGTACTTC. Its translation is CASSEGGLLLAKNIQYF.

The chain employs TRBV5-1 and TRBJ2-3; 8 bases align to TRBD1. The CDR3 runs to 15 residues. V was pared by 3 bases and J by 2 bases, with 5 bases of the junction left unmatched. Germline V gives CDR1 SGHRS, CDR2 YFSETQ. This chain's CDR3 is CASSSGDRPTDTQYF. CDR3 DNA: TGCGCCAGCAGCTCGGGGGACAGGCCCACAGATACGCAGTATTTT.